A selection of T cell receptor beta chains follows, all from one sample in a study of blood T cells in healthy people across ages. TCRdb analysed the 5' RACE reads with MiXCR anew, one entry per CDR3 protein. Altogether about 2 million distinct CDR3 sequences are present, roughly 50% being singletons, with the ten largest covering around 2.1%. Sequencing was performed on blood. These receptors were taken from a woman aged 40 to 49 in good health. Both conserved end residues are part of each CDR3. A D gene is named only where the DNA matches it firmly. Rows give clone size only sometimes, using once, few, many, or a class for an expanded clone.

j_call clone_size d_call v_call cdr3_length cdr3_nt cdr3_aa
TRBJ2-3 - - TRBV7-2 16 TGTGCCAGCAGCTCCGTGACAGGTGAATGCACAGATACGCAGTATTTT CASSSVTGECTDTQYF
TRBJ2-5 once TRBD2 TRBV6-2/TRBV6-3 17 TGTGCCAGCAGACCCCCGGGACTAGCGGGGGGATCAGAGACCCAGTACTTC CASRPPGLAGGSETQYF
TRBJ1-1 few - TRBV7-2 14 TGTGCCAGCAGCTTAGAATCCGCCGGCACTGAAGCTTTCTTT CASSLESAGTEAFF
TRBJ2-7 - - TRBV3-1 14 TGTGCCAGCAGTCAAGAAGGCGGATACTACGAGCAGTACTTC CASSQEGGYYEQYF
TRBJ2-7 - TRBD1 TRBV5-1 15 TGCGCCAGCAGCTTGACAGGGGAGTTTTCCTACGAGCAGTACTTC CASSLTGEFSYEQYF
TRBJ2-3 few - TRBV11-1 17 TGTGCCAGCAGCTCCTGGAGGGGGGCTGCTAGCACAGATACGCAGTATTTT CASSSWRGAASTDTQYF
TRBJ2-7 - - TRBV7-8 17 TGTGCCAGCAGCTTATGGGGTGGCGGACAGAAGTCCTACGAGCAGTACTTC CASSLWGGGQKSYEQYF
TRBJ1-2 - - TRBV9 14 TGTGCCAGCAGCGTAGGAGGGGGGGACTATGGCTACACCTTC CASSVGGGDYGYTF
TRBJ1-4 - TRBD1 TRBV6-2/TRBV6-3 15 TGTGCCAGCAGAAACGGGGGACAGCCTAATGAAAAACTGTTTTTT CASRNGGQPNEKLFF
TRBJ2-5 few TRBD1 TRBV4-3 15 TGCGCCAGCAGCCAAGGGCAGGGGACAGGGGTTACCCAGTACTTC CASSQGQGTGVTQYF
TRBJ2-5 few TRBD2 TRBV5-6 17 TGTGCCAGCAGCTTGTATAGCGGGGGGGGACCACAAGAGACCCAGTACTTC CASSLYSGGGPQETQYF
TRBJ2-1 - - TRBV7-2 13 TGTACCAGCAGCTTAAGTCTAGGGCATGAGCAGTTCTTC CTSSLSLGHEQFF
TRBJ2-5 - TRBD2 TRBV20-1 14 TGCAGTGCTATTGAGGTAGCGGGGGGTGAGACCCAGTACTTC CSAIEVAGGETQYF
TRBJ2-5 few - TRBV20-1 13 TGCAGTGTAGGGGCAGGGGTCCAAGAGACCCAGTACTTC CSVGAGVQETQYF
TRBJ1-4 - - TRBV5-1 17 TGCGCCAGCAGCTTGGATGCGAATCTGGCAACTAATGAAAAACTGTTTTTT CASSLDANLATNEKLFF
TRBJ2-4 - TRBD2 TRBV20-1 18 TGCAGTGCTAAGTCGGGACTAGGGGGACCGACTTACAAAAACATTCAGTACTTC CSAKSGLGGPTYKNIQYF
TRBJ1-2 - TRBD1 TRBV9 18 TGTGCCAGCAGCGGACTCGAGACAGGGGGCTTCTTGGGCTATGGCTACACCTTC CASSGLETGGFLGYGYTF
TRBJ2-3 - - TRBV29-1 13 TGCAGCGTGAGGGGGGGGCGTGGAGATACGCAGTATTTT CSVRGGRGDTQYF
TRBJ2-3 - TRBD1 TRBV12-3/TRBV12-4 16 TGTGCCAGCACTCTCGACAGGGGGCTTGTCACAGATACGCAGTATTTT CASTLDRGLVTDTQYF
TRBJ2-3 - TRBD1 TRBV20-1 14 TGCAGTGCAGCGACAGGGAACCCCACAGATACGCAGTATTTT CSAATGNPTDTQYF
TRBJ1-2 - - TRBV4-3 14 TGCGCCAGCAGCCATAGAAGGGAGACCTATGGCTACACCTTC CASSHRRETYGYTF
TRBJ1-6 - TRBD1 TRBV14 15 TGTGCCAGCAGCCACCGGGGACAGGGTAATTCACTCCTCCACTTT CASSHRGQGNSLLHF
TRBJ2-3 - - TRBV10-1 14 TGCGCCAGCAGTGATGCGGTGGGCACAGATACGCAGTATTTT CASSDAVGTDTQYF
TRBJ1-4 - - TRBV28 13 TGTGCCAGCCACCCTACTATGGGTGAAAAACTGTTTTTT CASHPTMGEKLFF
TRBJ2-1 few TRBD1 TRBV6-5 17 TGTGCCAGCAGTTACTCAAGGACAGGGTTGGGTGGCAATGAGCAGTTCTTC CASSYSRTGLGGNEQFF